This T cell receptor (beta chain) was captured by sequencing in a study of T cell changes during pregnancy in multiple sclerosis. The assay was immunoSEQ multiplex PCR, and TCRdb's table has in-frame clones only and misses some. The sample consists of around 63,000 clones, about nine tenths of them appearing once. In germline, CDR1 is SGHTA, CDR2 FQGNSA. V lost 1 base and J lost 1, with 14 bases in between. This CDR3 spans 16 amino acids. V is TRBV7-2 and J is TRBJ2-7, with a tentative D call TRBD2 (5 bases). The sequenced sample was peripheral blood, obtained after pregnancy. This clonotype was obtained from a female donor in good health, enrolled as a control in a pregnancy study. CDR3 in DNA: TGTGCCAGCAGCTTAGGGTATGGCGGGCAGTCCTACGAGCAGTACTTC. Protein product: CASSLGYGGQSYEQYF.